A single TCR beta chain is shown here with its context. Its cognate antigen is unknown. This entry is derived from a study of cytomegalovirus exposure and HLA in healthy donors. Study at large: Earlier work reported about 110 million unique TCR beta sequences from about 180 million T cells. Early on, a data release was issued that held roughly 80 million unique TCRs from HLA-typed donors. The study placed around 85% of its approximately 360 genotyped donors in the Caucasian-associated ancestry cluster. The study's findings and limits: As a later analysis showed, several of the most significant clusters appeared to be linked to common viral pathogens.

The PCR had 60 Vbeta and 13 Jbeta primers. Assay used: immunoSEQ multiplex PCR; TCRdb lists only in-frame clones, some missing. The data show approximately 160,000 clones, approximately 67% seen once. CDR1 is KGHSH, CDR2 LQKENI, per germline. CDR3 length: 16 residues. The V and J ends lost 4 bases and 5 bases, in that order; junction bases with no gene match: 11. The clonotype comes from a woman aged 18-29 years in good health and CMV-seropositive. The V call is TRBV18, the J call TRBJ2-5; 9 positions agree with TRBD2. The specimen sequenced was PBMCs. DNA of the CDR3: TGTGCCAGCTCACTCCGGGTTAGCGGGAGTACGGAGACCCAGTACTTC. It yields the protein CASSLRVSGSTETQYF.